This T cell receptor beta chain comes out of a study of T-cell memory formation after mild COVID-19. The CDR3 is 15 amino acids. Germline V gives CDR1 SGHDT, CDR2 YYEEEE. V was shortened by 6 bases and J by 3 bases, with 16 bases between the two germline ends. Notes on this clonotype: Its antigen is unknown.

The authors produced TCR alpha and TCR beta cDNA libraries with sample barcodes and UMIs by 5'RACE using constant-segment primers. TCRdb re-analysed the 5' RACE reads in MiXCR, keeping a single row per CDR3 protein. Altogether roughly 350,000 distinct CDR3 sequences are present, around a fifth being singletons, with the ten largest covering roughly an eighth. General study findings and limits: Those CD4+ clones that contracted were mainly in CM and EM (CD8+ ones in EMRA).

The sequencing sample was made of PBMCs or a T cell subset sorted from them (not recorded which). The chain has TRBV5-6 and TRBJ1-5; no clear D. The TCR was taken from an adult woman who had mild COVID-19 (a few samples of this study predate the infection). Cell type and time point are not known. CDR3 DNA: TGTGCCAGCACCCTCCAGGCGGGGATCAATCAGCCCCAGCATTTT. Encoded protein: CASTLQAGINQPQHF.